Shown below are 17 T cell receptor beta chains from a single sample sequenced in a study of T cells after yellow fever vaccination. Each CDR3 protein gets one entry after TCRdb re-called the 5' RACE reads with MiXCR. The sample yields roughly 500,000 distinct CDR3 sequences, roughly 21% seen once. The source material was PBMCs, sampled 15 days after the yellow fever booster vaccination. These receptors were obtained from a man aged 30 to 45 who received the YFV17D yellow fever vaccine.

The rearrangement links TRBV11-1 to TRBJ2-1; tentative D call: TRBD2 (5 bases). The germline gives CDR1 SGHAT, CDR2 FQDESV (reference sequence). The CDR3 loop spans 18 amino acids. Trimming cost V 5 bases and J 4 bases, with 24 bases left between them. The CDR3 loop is CASSQMSGLAGNYNEQFF. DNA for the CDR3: TGTGCCAGCAGCCAGATGTCGGGCCTGGCGGGCAATTACAATGAGCAGTTCTTC.

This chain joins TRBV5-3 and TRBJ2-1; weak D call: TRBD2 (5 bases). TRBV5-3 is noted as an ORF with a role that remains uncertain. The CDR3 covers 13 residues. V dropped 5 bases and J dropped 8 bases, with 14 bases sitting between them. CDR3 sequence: CARSISSPHEQFF. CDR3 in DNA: TGTGCCAGAAGTATATCTAGCCCCCATGAGCAGTTCTTC.

The chain's CDR3 is CATQGRPARTGELFF. In DNA form, the CDR3 reads TGTGCCACCCAGGGGAGGCCGGCTCGTACCGGGGAGCTGTTTTTT. This chain links TRBV28 with TRBJ2-2; possibly TRBD1 or TRBD2 for D (6 bases each). The V and J ends lost 10 bases and 5 bases respectively, with 20 bases between them. Germline V CDR1 and CDR2: MDHEN, SYDVKM. This CDR3 contains 15 residues.

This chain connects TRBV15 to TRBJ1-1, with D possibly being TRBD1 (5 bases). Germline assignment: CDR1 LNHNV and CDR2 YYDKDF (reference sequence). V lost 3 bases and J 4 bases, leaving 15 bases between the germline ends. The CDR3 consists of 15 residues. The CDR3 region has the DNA TGTGCCACCAGCAGGGAGGGACGGAGGTTCACTGAAGCTTTCTTT. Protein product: CATSREGRRFTEAFF.

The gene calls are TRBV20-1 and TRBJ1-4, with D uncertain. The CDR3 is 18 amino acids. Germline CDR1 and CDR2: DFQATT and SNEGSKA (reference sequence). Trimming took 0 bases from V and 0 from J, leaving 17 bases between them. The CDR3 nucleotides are TGCAGTGCTAGAGACCCCGATGGGATACTTGCAACTAATGAAAAACTGTTTTTT. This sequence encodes CSARDPDGILATNEKLFF.

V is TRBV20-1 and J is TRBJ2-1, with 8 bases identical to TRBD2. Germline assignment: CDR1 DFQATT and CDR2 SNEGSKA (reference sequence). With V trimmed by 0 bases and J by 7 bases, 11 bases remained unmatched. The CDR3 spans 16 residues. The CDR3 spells CSARDGVRGLGNEQFF. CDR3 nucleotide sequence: TGCAGTGCTAGAGATGGAGTCCGGGGACTAGGGAATGAGCAGTTCTTC.

The CDR3 here is CASSPRRVYGYTF. CDR3 bases: TGTGCCAGCAGCCCTAGACGAGTCTATGGCTACACCTTC. The rearrangement joins TRBV7-9 to TRBJ1-2; unclear D gene. V was shortened by 5 bases and J by 4 bases, with 11 bases between the two germline ends. This CDR3 contains 13 residues. The V gene's germline CDR1 is SEHNR and CDR2 FQNEAQ (reference sequence).

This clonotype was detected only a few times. CDR3 sequence: CASKLLAGDLSYEQYF. The CDR3 bases are TGTGCCAGCAAACTACTAGCGGGAGATTTATCCTACGAGCAGTACTTC. This chain uses TRBV27 with TRBJ2-7; 11 bases are shared with TRBD2. V was clipped by 7 bases and J by 1 base; unmatched bases: 9. The germline V gene encodes CDR1 MNHEY and CDR2 SMNVEV (reference sequence). The CDR3 runs 16 residues.

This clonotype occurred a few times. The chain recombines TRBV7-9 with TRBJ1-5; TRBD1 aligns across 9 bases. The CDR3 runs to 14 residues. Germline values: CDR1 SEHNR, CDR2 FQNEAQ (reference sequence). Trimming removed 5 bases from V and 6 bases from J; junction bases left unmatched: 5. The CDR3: CASSLQGAGQPQHF. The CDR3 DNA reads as TGTGCCAGCAGCCTACAGGGGGCTGGTCAGCCCCAGCATTTT.

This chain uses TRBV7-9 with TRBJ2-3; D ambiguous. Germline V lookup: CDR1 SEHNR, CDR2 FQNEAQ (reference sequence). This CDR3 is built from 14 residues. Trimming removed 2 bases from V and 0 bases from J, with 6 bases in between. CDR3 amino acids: CASSLTLSTDTQYF. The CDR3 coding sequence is TGTGCCAGCAGCTTAACCCTAAGCACAGATACGCAGTATTTT. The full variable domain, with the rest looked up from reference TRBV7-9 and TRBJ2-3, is DTGVSQNPRHKITKRGQNVTFRCDPISEHNRLYWYRQTLGQGPEFLTYFQNEAQLEKSRLLSDRFSAERPKGSFSTLEIQRTEQGDSAMYLCASSLTLSTDTQYFGPGTRLTVL.

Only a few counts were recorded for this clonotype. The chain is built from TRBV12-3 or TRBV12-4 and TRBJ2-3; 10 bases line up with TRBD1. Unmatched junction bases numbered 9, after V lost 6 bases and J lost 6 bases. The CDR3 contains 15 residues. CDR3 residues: CASSPDRGRVDTQYF. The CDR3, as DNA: TGTGCCAGCAGCCCTGACAGGGGGCGGGTGGATACGCAGTATTTT.

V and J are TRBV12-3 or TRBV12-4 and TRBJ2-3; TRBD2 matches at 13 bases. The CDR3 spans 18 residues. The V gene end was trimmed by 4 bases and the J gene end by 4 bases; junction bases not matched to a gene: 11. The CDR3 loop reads CASSSGTSGIANPDTQYF. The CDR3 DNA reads TGTGCCAGCAGTTCCGGGACTAGCGGGATAGCGAATCCAGATACGCAGTATTTT.

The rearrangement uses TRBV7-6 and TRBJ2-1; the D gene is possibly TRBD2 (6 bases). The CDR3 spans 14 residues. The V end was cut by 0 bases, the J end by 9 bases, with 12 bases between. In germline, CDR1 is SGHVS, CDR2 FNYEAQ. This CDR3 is CASSLAPYSGEQFF. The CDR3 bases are TGTGCCAGCAGCTTAGCCCCCTATAGCGGTGAGCAGTTCTTC.

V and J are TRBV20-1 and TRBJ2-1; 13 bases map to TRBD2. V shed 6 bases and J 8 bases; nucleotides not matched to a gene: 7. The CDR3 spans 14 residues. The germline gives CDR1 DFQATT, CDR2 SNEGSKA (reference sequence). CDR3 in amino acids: CSATTSGRLDEQFF. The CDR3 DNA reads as TGCAGTGCCACGACTAGCGGGAGGTTGGATGAGCAGTTCTTC.

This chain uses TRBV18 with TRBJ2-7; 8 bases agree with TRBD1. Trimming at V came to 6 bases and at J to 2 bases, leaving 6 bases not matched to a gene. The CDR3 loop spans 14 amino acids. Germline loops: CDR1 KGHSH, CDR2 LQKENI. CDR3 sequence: CASSQRTGTYEQYF. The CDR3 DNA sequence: TGTGCCAGCTCTCAAAGGACAGGGACCTACGAGCAGTACTTC.

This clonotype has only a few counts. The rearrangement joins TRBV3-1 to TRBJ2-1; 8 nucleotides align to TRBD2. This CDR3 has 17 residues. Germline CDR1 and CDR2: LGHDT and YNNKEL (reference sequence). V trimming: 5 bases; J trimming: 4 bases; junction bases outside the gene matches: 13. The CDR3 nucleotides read TGTGCCAGCAGCTTCTTAGCGGGAAAAGGACCATACAATGAGCAGTTCTTC. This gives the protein CASSFLAGKGPYNEQFF.

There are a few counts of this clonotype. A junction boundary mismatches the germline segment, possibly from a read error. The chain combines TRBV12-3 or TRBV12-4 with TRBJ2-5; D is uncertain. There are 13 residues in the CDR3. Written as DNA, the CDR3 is TGTGCCAGCAGTTTATTAGCCGAAGAGGCCCAGTACTTC. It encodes CASSLLAEEAQYF.